The 20 T cell receptor beta chains given below trace back to one sample, sequenced in a study of T cells in Graves' hyperthyroidism and ophthalmopathy. TCR beta CDR3 regions were amplified from RNA transcripts. HTBI primers were employed in a first-round RT-PCR of the TCR CDR3. TCRdb called the multiplex PCR reads again in MiXCR, with one record for every CDR3 protein. Of roughly 530,000 distinct CDR3 sequences in the sample, 15% to 20% were seen once. Sequencing was carried out using blood. The receptors were gathered from a woman under 30 with Graves' ophthalmopathy.

This clonotype was seen at least ten times. This sequence joins TRBV7-3 and TRBJ2-3; D ambiguous. The ends were cut back, 1 base at V and 5 bases at J, with 4 bases in the middle. CDR3 size: 12 residues. From germline, CDR1 is SGHTA and CDR2 FQGTGA. The CDR3 protein is CASSLIGDTQYF. The CDR3 bases are TGTGCCAGCAGCTTAATAGGAGATACGCAGTATTTT.

This chain connects TRBV5-1 to TRBJ2-1; D is possibly TRBD2 (5 bases). Per germline, CDR1 SGHRS and CDR2 YFSETQ. CDR3 size: 17 residues. Trimming removed 0 bases from V and 7 bases from J, with 20 bases in between. Written as DNA, the CDR3 is TGCGCCAGCAGCTTGGGAGGGAGCGGCCCCCAATTGAATGAGCAGTTCTTC. Protein sequence: CASSLGGSGPQLNEQFF.

Ten or more counts support this clonotype. J is TRBJ2-5 and V is TRBV12-3 or TRBV12-4; 7 bases align to TRBD1. J gave up 3 bases and V 8 bases, and 6 bases lay outside the gene matches. The CDR3 consists of 13 residues. The chain's CDR3 is CASLGQAEETQYF. The DNA of the CDR3 is TGTGCCAGCCTAGGACAGGCCGAAGAGACCCAGTACTTC.

This clonotype was detected ten times or more. The chain uses TRBV6-1 and TRBJ1-5; TRBD1 agrees at 8 bases. CDR1 and CDR2 (germline): MNHNS, SASEGT. This CDR3 has 15 amino acids. With V trimmed by 0 bases and J by 2 bases, 0 bases remained unmatched. The CDR3: CASSEATGGNQPQHF. Here the CDR3 DNA reads TGTGCCAGCAGTGAAGCGACAGGGGGCAATCAGCCCCAGCATTTT.

This clonotype occurred many times. This chain links TRBV27 with TRBJ1-1, with TRBD1 matching 7 bases. This CDR3 region has 13 residues. CDR1 and CDR2 from the germline V gene are MNHEY and SMNVEV (reference sequence). V was pared by 6 bases and J by 5 bases, with 6 bases of the junction left unmatched. The CDR3 DNA reads TGTGCCAGCAGGTACAGGGGTGATACTGAAGCTTTCTTT. It codes for CASRYRGDTEAFF.

This chain links TRBV18 with TRBJ1-5; the match to TRBD1 covers 10 bases. This CDR3 comprises 14 residues. The junction had 5 bases not matched to a gene; V was cut back by 3 bases and J by 9 bases. The V gene's germline CDR1 is KGHSH and CDR2 LQKENI. The CDR3 protein is CASSPGTGDRPQHF. CDR3 DNA: TGTGCCAGCTCACCCGGGACAGGGGATCGGCCCCAGCATTTT. Together with reference TRBV18 and TRBJ1-5, the CDR3 gives the full variable domain: NAGVMQNPRHLVRRRGQEARLRCSPMKGHSHVYWYRQLPEEGLKFMVYLQKENIIDESGMPKERFSAEFPKEGPSILRIQQVVRGDSAAYFCASSPGTGDRPQHFGDGTRLSIL.

This clonotype has at least ten counts. This chain uses TRBV6-2 or TRBV6-3 with TRBJ1-5; D gene uncertain. The length of the CDR3 is 15 residues. CDR1 and CDR2 (germline): MNHEY, SVGEGT. The V end lost 0 bases, the J end lost 2 bases, and 8 bases lay between the germline ends. CDR3 DNA sequence: TGTGCCAGCAGTTACTCCGCGGAAGGCAATCAGCCCCAGCATTTT. This codes for CASSYSAEGNQPQHF.

This clonotype appeared many times. V is TRBV6-5 and J is TRBJ2-5; D is ambiguous. The CDR3 consists of 13 residues. In germline, CDR1 is MNHEY, CDR2 SVGAGI. V was cut by 1 base and J by 5 bases, with 8 bases left in between. CDR3 nucleotides: TGTGCCAGCAGTTACTTGCGTTTTGAGACCCAGTACTTC. Its protein is CASSYLRFETQYF.

This chain links TRBV20-1 with TRBJ2-7, with a weak D call TRBD1 (5 bases). CDR1 is DFQATT, CDR2 SNEGSKA, per germline (reference sequence). V lost 6 bases, J lost 2 bases, and 20 bases lay in between. The CDR3 is made up of 15 amino acids. As DNA, the CDR3 is TGCAGTGCGACCCCCTCGCAGGGATTAACCTACGAGCAGTACTTC. This encodes CSATPSQGLTYEQYF.

This CDR3 reads CASSIGGHEQETQYF. CDR3 coding DNA: TGCGCCAGCAGCATTGGAGGGCATGAACAAGAGACCCAGTACTTC. This rearrangement joins TRBV5-1 to TRBJ2-5; D is perhaps TRBD2 (6 bases). Germline V gene lookup returns CDR1 SGHRS and CDR2 YFSETQ. CDR3 length equals 15 residues. V was trimmed by 4 bases and J by 2 bases, leaving 15 bases between them.

This clonotype appeared a few times. The chain joins TRBV5-1 to TRBJ2-7; either TRBD1 or TRBD2 may supply D (6 bases each). CDR3 length: 14 residues. The V gene's germline CDR1 is SGHRS and CDR2 YFSETQ. V gave up 6 bases and J gave up 3 bases, with 16 bases separating them. In DNA, the CDR3 is TGCGCCAGCATGGAGGGGGACATCAACTACGAGCAGTACTTC. The encoded protein is CASMEGDINYEQYF.

V usage is TRBV5-1 and J usage is TRBJ2-5; TRBD1 agrees at 9 bases. Germline V lookup: CDR1 SGHRS, CDR2 YFSETQ. The CDR3 covers 13 residues. V was clipped by 1 base and J by 12 bases; unmatched bases: 7. CDR3 sequence (DNA): TGCGCCAGCAGCTTGATCACAGGGGGCGCAGAGTACTTC. Amino acid sequence: CASSLITGGAEYF. The whole variable domain, filled in from reference TRBV5-1 and TRBJ2-5, reads KAGVTQTPRYLIKTRGQQVTLSCSPISGHRSVSWYQQTPGQGLQFLFEYFSETQRNKGNFPGRFSGRQFSNSRSEMNVSTLELGDSALYLCASSLITGGAEYFGPGTRLLVL.

This clonotype was observed at least ten times. The V and J genes are TRBV7-3 and TRBJ2-3; D is unclear. The germline V and J ends were trimmed by 3 bases and 0 bases, with 16 bases remaining between them. The CDR3 loop spans 17 amino acids. Germline V gene data show CDR1 as SGHTA and CDR2 as FQGTGA. CDR3 amino acids: CASSFDKTRTSTDTQYF. As DNA, the CDR3 is TGTGCCAGCAGCTTTGACAAGACAAGAACTAGCACAGATACGCAGTATTTT.

This clonotype came up many times. V usage is TRBV7-2 and J usage is TRBJ2-3, with 14 bases identical to TRBD2. Germline assignment: CDR1 SGHTA and CDR2 FQGNSA. The CDR3 length is 18 residues. Germline trimming cut 1 base from V and 3 bases from J; bases unmatched to any gene: 6. CDR3 in amino acids: CASSLVGLAGVGTDTQYF. CDR3 coding DNA: TGTGCCAGCAGCTTAGTGGGACTAGCGGGAGTGGGGACAGATACGCAGTATTTT. Full variable domain (rest looked up from reference TRBV7-2 and TRBJ2-3): GAGVSQSPSNKVTEKGKDVELRCDPISGHTALYWYRQSLGQGLEFLIYFQGNSAPDKSGLPSDRFSAERTGGSVSTLTIQRTQQEDSAVYLCASSLVGLAGVGTDTQYFGPGTRLTVL.

This clonotype was recorded at least ten times. The rearrangement uses TRBV10-3 and TRBJ1-2, with 9 bases aligning to TRBD1. Germline assignment: CDR1 ENHRY and CDR2 SYGVKD. The V and J ends lost 3 bases and 4 bases, in that order; junction bases with no gene match: 6. The CDR3 is made up of 15 amino acids. The CDR3 here is CAISETGTGSYGYTF. CDR3 DNA: TGTGCCATCAGTGAAACCGGGACAGGGTCCTATGGCTACACCTTC.

At least ten counts were recorded for this clonotype. The chain couples TRBV2 to TRBJ2-1; D is tentatively TRBD1 or TRBD2 (5 bases each). Germline CDR1 and CDR2: SNHLY and FYNNEI. There are 15 residues in the CDR3. Trimming stripped 2 bases from V and 2 bases from J, with 10 bases between. The DNA for the CDR3 is TGTGCCAGCAGTGAATGGGGGTTAACCTACAATGAGCAGTTCTTC. Its protein product is CASSEWGLTYNEQFF.

This chain joins TRBV5-4 and TRBJ1-2, with D perhaps matching TRBD1 (6 bases). This CDR3 region has 12 residues. In germline, CDR1 is SGHNT, CDR2 YYREEE (reference sequence). Trimming left V 4 bases short and J 8 bases short, with 12 bases between. The CDR3: CASSHRVGGYTF. CDR3 coding DNA: TGTGCCAGCAGCCACAGGGTTGGGGGCTACACCTTC.

For this clonotype: A junction boundary mismatches the germline segment, possibly from a read error. The J gene is TRBJ1-5, the V gene TRBV12-3 or TRBV12-4; D gene unclear. The CDR3 has 12 residues. CDR3 in DNA: TGTGCCAGCAACCTCCCGAATCTGCCCCAGCATTTT. Translation gives CASNLPNLPQHF.

This chain uses TRBV9 with TRBJ1-6; TRBD1 matches at 8 bases. The CDR3 length is 14 residues. Unmatched junction bases numbered 3, after V lost 4 bases and J lost 6 bases. Germline CDR1 is SGDLS and CDR2 is YYNGEE. CDR3 in amino acids: CASSTGQVNSPLHF. CDR3 sequence (DNA): TGTGCCAGCAGCACGGGACAGGTTAATTCACCCCTCCACTTT.

The rearrangement uses TRBV6-5 and TRBJ1-3, with 9 bases that match TRBD1. The CDR3 is 17 residues long. CDR1 is MNHEY and CDR2 is SVGAGI in the germline V gene. The J segment lost 3 bases and the V segment lost 4 bases, leaving 10 bases of the junction unmatched. CDR3 nucleotide sequence: TGTGCCAGCAGTTCGCCGGACAGGGGAGTTGATGGAAACACCATATATTTT. Encoded protein: CASSSPDRGVDGNTIYF.